The 18 T cell receptor beta chains listed next were all sequenced from one sample in a study of T cell repertoires in cytomegalovirus infection. TCRdb fed the reads into MiXCR, producing one record per CDR3 protein. The data show about 530,000 distinct CDR3 sequences, around 27% seen once. Sequencing was performed on PBMCs. The receptors here all came from a human donor in good health (CMV status not recorded). Some clones in this sample may be carry-over from other donors' samples.

V gene TRBV24-1 combines with J gene TRBJ2-5, with D perhaps matching TRBD2 (5 bases). Trimming removed 4 bases at V and 4 bases at J, with 12 bases between. This CDR3 spans 14 amino acids. Germline loops: CDR1 KGHDR, CDR2 SFDVKD. The CDR3 region is CATSDPLVPETQYF. The CDR3, as DNA: TGTGCCACCAGTGACCCACTAGTACCAGAGACCCAGTACTTC.

The chain joins TRBV19 to TRBJ2-1; 10 bases are a match to TRBD2. V lost 4 bases, J lost 7 bases, and 10 bases stayed unmatched. The CDR3 contains 16 residues. Per germline, CDR1 LNHDA and CDR2 SQIVND (reference sequence). CDR3 DNA sequence: TGTGCCAGTAGTACCCGAACTAGCGGGACGGGGAATGAGCAGTTCTTC. As protein: CASSTRTSGTGNEQFF.

Only a few counts were recorded for this clonotype. This rearrangement joins TRBV7-3 to TRBJ2-2; D is undetermined. Germline values: CDR1 SGHTA, CDR2 FQGTGA. This CDR3 comprises 15 residues. Trimming stripped 5 bases from V and 2 bases from J, with 12 bases between. The CDR3 sequence is CASSPSATNTGELFF. The CDR3 DNA reads TGTGCCAGCAGCCCCTCAGCAACAAACACCGGGGAGCTGTTTTTT. Supplemented by reference TRBV7-3 and TRBJ2-2, the full variable domain reads GAGVSQTPSNKVTEKGKYVELRCDPISGHTALYWYRQSLGQGPEFLIYFQGTGAADDSGLPNDRFFAVRPEGSVSTLKIQRTERGDSAVYLCASSPSATNTGELFFGEGSRLTVL.

This clonotype occurred once. V usage is TRBV30 and J usage is TRBJ1-2; the match to TRBD1 covers 7 bases. CDR3 length: 12 residues. Looked up from germline, CDR1 is GTSNPN and CDR2 is SVGIG (reference sequence). With 2 bases clipped from V and 8 bases from J, the junction kept 5 bases outside the gene matches. CDR3 nucleotide sequence: TGTGCCTGGAGTTCGGGACAGACAGGCTACACCTTC. This codes for CAWSSGQTGYTF.

The chain uses TRBV20-1 and TRBJ2-1; 13 nucleotides agree with TRBD2. J lost 3 bases, V lost 1 base, and 6 bases had no gene match. Germline values: CDR1 DFQATT, CDR2 SNEGSKA (reference sequence). The length of the CDR3 is 17 residues. CDR3 in amino acids: CSARGGTSGKLYNEQFF. CDR3 in DNA: TGCAGTGCTAGAGGCGGGACTAGCGGGAAACTCTACAATGAGCAGTTCTTC.

CDR3 sequence reads: CSVVDSGANTGELFF. The CDR3 coding sequence is TGCAGCGTTGTGGATAGCGGAGCGAACACCGGGGAGCTGTTTTTT. V is TRBV29-1 and J is TRBJ2-2; a weak D match, TRBD2 (6 bases). With 4 bases removed from V and 0 bases from J, the gap between germline ends came to 12 bases. Germline V gives CDR1 SQVTM, CDR2 ANQGSEA. The CDR3 is made up of 15 amino acids.

This rearrangement joins TRBV19 to TRBJ2-7; D is undetermined. The CDR3 length is 15 residues. The V and J ends lost 1 base and 6 bases respectively, with 16 bases between them. Germline values: CDR1 LNHDA, CDR2 SQIVND (reference sequence). The CDR3 loop reads CASSIVERRLSEQYV. The CDR3 coding sequence is TGTGCCAGTAGTATAGTGGAGAGACGGCTCTCCGAGCAGTACGTC.

This clonotype was observed a few times. This CDR3 reads CASRAPRGTDTQYF. CDR3 nucleotides: TGTGCCAGCAGGGCCCCTCGGGGCACAGATACGCAGTATTTT. The chain links TRBV6-2 or TRBV6-3 to TRBJ2-3, with D unresolved. The CDR3 extends over 14 amino acids. V was shortened by 6 bases and J by 1 base, with 11 bases between the two germline ends. The V gene's germline CDR1 is MNHEY and CDR2 SVGEGT.

This clonotype was observed a few times. The chain recombines TRBV12-3 or TRBV12-4 with TRBJ2-5; no clear D gene. The CDR3 sequence is 13 residues long. Trimming removed 3 bases at V and 5 bases at J, with 10 bases between. CDR3 residues: CASSLPRLETQYF. CDR3 bases: TGTGCCAGCAGTTTGCCCAGGTTGGAGACCCAGTACTTC.

The table lists this clonotype with many counts. The chain joins TRBV27 to TRBJ1-6, with D unclear. This CDR3 has 14 residues. Trimming took off 4 bases at V and 4 bases at J, with 8 bases between the two ends. Germline CDR1 and CDR2: MNHEY and SMNVEV (reference sequence). DNA of the CDR3: TGTGCCAGCAGTTACAGTTCTTATAATTCACCCCTCCACTTT. Translated: CASSYSSYNSPLHF.

The chain links TRBV6-6 to TRBJ2-5; TRBD1 matches 9 bases. This CDR3 has 16 amino acids. The germline gives CDR1 MNHNY, CDR2 SVGAGI (reference sequence). V was pared by 7 bases and J by 9 bases, with 18 bases of the junction left unmatched. This chain's CDR3 is CASTHSRTGVVESQYF. CDR3 DNA: TGTGCCAGCACCCACTCGAGGACAGGGGTCGTTGAGTCCCAGTACTTC.

This clonotype was counted between two and nine times. This chain links TRBV7-9 with TRBJ2-7; the match to TRBD1 covers 8 bases. CDR3 length: 15 amino acids. J gave up 0 bases and V 3 bases, and 4 bases lay outside the gene matches. Germline CDR1 and CDR2: SEHNR and FQNEAQ (reference sequence). CDR3 DNA sequence: TGTGCCAGCAGCTTTGTCGGACAGGGCTCCTACGAGCAGTACTTC. Its protein is CASSFVGQGSYEQYF. Full variable domain (rest looked up from reference TRBV7-9 and TRBJ2-7): DTGVSQNPRHKITKRGQNVTFRCDPISEHNRLYWYRQTLGQGPEFLTYFQNEAQLEKSRLLSDRFSAERPKGSFSTLEIQRTEQGDSAMYLCASSFVGQGSYEQYFGPGTRLTVT.

This clonotype was recorded a few times. The rearrangement links TRBV15 to TRBJ2-5; D is uncertain. CDR3 length: 13 residues. With 5 bases removed from V and 5 bases from J, the gap between germline ends came to 12 bases. Germline V gives CDR1 LNHNV, CDR2 YYDKDF (reference sequence). CDR3 in DNA: TGTGCCACCAGCTCTCTCTTCACGGAGACCCAGTACTTC. Protein sequence: CATSSLFTETQYF.

V is TRBV18 and J is TRBJ1-1, with D maybe TRBD1 (6 bases). The CDR3 has 16 residues. In germline, CDR1 is KGHSH, CDR2 LQKENI. Trimming took off 0 bases at V and 6 bases at J, with 17 bases between the two ends. The CDR3 DNA reads TGTGCCAGCTCACCACCGTTCGGGGGCGATTTTTCTGAAGCTTTCTTT. It is translated as CASSPPFGGDFSEAFF. Full variable domain (remainder filled in from reference TRBV18 and TRBJ1-1): NAGVMQNPRHLVRRRGQEARLRCSPMKGHSHVYWYRQLPEEGLKFMVYLQKENIIDESGMPKERFSAEFPKEGPSILRIQQVVRGDSAAYFCASSPPFGGDFSEAFFGQGTRLTVV.

The chain links TRBV7-2 to TRBJ2-3; the D gene is possibly TRBD1 (6 bases). The V end was cut by 5 bases, the J end by 2 bases, with 14 bases between. This CDR3 comprises 15 residues. Germline CDR1 and CDR2: SGHTA and FQGNSA. CDR3 DNA: TGTGCCAGCAGCCCAGGGGAGCGGTTCACAGATACGCAGTATTTT. Its translation is CASSPGERFTDTQYF.

The chain carries TRBV4-1 and TRBJ1-2; perhaps TRBD1 as D (5 bases). The CDR3 has 15 amino acids. Looked up from germline, CDR1 is MGHRA and CDR2 is YSYEKL. V was shortened by 0 bases and J by 5 bases, with 13 bases between the two germline ends. The DNA of the CDR3 is TGCGCCAGCAGCCAAGATCGGACACCCCGATATGGCTACACCTTC. It codes for CASSQDRTPRYGYTF.

This clonotype was detected only a few times. The chain couples TRBV6-2 or TRBV6-3 to TRBJ2-7, with TRBD1 matching 8 bases. This CDR3 spans 14 amino acids. The germline CDR1 and CDR2 sequences are MNHEY and SVGEGT. Losses at the gene ends were 4 bases for V and 2 bases for J; bases not matched to a gene: 4. The CDR3 loop reads CASSSPTGAYEQYV. CDR3 bases: TGTGCCAGCAGTTCCCCGACAGGGGCCTACGAGCAGTACGTC.

This chain connects TRBV6-4 to TRBJ2-3; perhaps TRBD2 as D (6 bases). V lost 9 bases, J lost 0 bases, and 10 bases lay in between. From germline, CDR1 is MRHNA and CDR2 SNTAGT. CDR3 size: 13 residues. CDR3 region: CARIAASTDTQYF. The CDR3, as DNA: TGTGCCAGGATAGCGGCTAGCACAGATACGCAGTATTTT.